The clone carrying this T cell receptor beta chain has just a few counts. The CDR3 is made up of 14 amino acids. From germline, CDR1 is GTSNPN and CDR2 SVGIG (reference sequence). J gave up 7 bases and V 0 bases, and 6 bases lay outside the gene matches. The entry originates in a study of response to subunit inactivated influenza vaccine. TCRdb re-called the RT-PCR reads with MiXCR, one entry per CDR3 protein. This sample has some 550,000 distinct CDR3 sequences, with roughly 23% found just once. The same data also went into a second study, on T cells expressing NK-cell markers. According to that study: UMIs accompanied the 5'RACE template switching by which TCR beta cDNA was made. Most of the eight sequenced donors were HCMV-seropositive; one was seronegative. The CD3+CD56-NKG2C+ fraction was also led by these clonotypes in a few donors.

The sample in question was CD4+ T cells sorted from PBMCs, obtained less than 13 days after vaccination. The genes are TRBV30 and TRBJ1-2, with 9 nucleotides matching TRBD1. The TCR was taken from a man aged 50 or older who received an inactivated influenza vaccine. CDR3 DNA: TGTGCCTGGAGTGTACAGGGGGCGCGTTTTGGCTACACCTTC. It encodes CAWSVQGARFGYTF.